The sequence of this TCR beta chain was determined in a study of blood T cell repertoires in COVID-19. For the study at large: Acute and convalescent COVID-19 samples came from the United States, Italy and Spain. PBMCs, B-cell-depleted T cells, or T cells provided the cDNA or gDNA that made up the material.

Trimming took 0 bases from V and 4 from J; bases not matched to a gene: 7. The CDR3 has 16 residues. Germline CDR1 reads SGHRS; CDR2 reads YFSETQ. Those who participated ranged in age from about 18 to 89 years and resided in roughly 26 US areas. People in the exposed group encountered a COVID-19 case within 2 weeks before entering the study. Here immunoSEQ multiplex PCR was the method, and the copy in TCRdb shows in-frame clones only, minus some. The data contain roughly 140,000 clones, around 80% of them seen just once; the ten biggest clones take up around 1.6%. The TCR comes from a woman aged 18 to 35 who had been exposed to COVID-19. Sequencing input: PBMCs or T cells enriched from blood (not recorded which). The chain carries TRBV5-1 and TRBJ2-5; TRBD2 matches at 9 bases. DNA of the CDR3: TGCGCCAGCAGCTTGGCTGCGGGAGGGTTATCAGAGACCCAGTACTTC. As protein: CASSLAAGGLSETQYF.